Below are 26 T cell receptor beta chains sequenced from a single sample in a study of OX40 agonist ivuxolimab in advanced cancers. Produced via immunoSEQ multiplex PCR; TCRdb's table is partial and in-frame only. The data show under 35,000 clones, roughly 80% seen once. The sequenced sample was CD4+ or CD8+ T cells sorted from blood, obtained in a trial of the OX40 agonist ivuxolimab. The origin of the receptors is an adult with an advanced solid tumor such as melanoma, head and neck, liver or kidney cancer.

V gene TRBV5-4 combines with J gene TRBJ2-7, with 7 bases aligning to TRBD2. Germline CDR1 and CDR2: SGHNT and YYREEE (reference sequence). V shed 3 bases and J 3 bases; nucleotides not matched to a gene: 9. The CDR3 extends over 15 amino acids. DNA of the CDR3: TGTGCCAGCAGCTACCACGTGGGGGGGGGCTACGAGCAGTACTTC. Protein sequence: CASSYHVGGGYEQYF. The variable domain in full, with the rest retrieved from reference TRBV5-4 and TRBJ2-7, is ETGVTQSPTHLIKTRGQQVTLRCSSQSGHNTVSWYQQALGQGPQFIFQYYREEENGRGNFPPRFSGLQFPNYSSELNVNALELDDSALYLCASSYHVGGGYEQYFGPGTRLTVT.

V usage is TRBV30 and J usage is TRBJ1-2; D possibly corresponds to TRBD1 (6 bases). Germline lookup yields CDR1 GTSNPN and CDR2 SVGIG (reference sequence). CDR3 length: 16 amino acids. Deletions cut 5 bases from V and 7 bases from J, with 26 bases between. CDR3 nucleotide sequence: TGTGCCTGGTCATGGGGGGACAAAGAGTGGGTCGGTGGCTACACCTTC. This codes for CAWSWGDKEWVGGYTF.

Here the CDR3 DNA reads TGTGCCAGCACCGAAGGGCAGGGAGAGTACACTGAAGCTTTCTTT. Encoded protein: CASTEGQGEYTEAFF. The chain couples TRBV28 to TRBJ1-1; TRBD1 is a possible D gene (5 bases). The germline CDR1 and CDR2 sequences are MDHEN and SYDVKM. The CDR3 consists of 15 residues. V gave up 7 bases and J gave up 3 bases, with 18 bases separating them.

The rearrangement joins TRBV5-5 to TRBJ2-7; 10 bases fit TRBD1. Germline V gene data show CDR1 as SGHKS and CDR2 as YYEKEE (reference sequence). Trimming removed 5 bases from V and 4 bases from J; junction bases left unmatched: 6. The CDR3 extends over 14 amino acids. The chain's CDR3 is CASRTGTGVYEQYF. CDR3 sequence (DNA): TGTGCCAGCAGGACCGGGACAGGGGTTTACGAGCAGTACTTC. The whole variable domain, remainder taken from reference TRBV5-5 and TRBJ2-7, is DAGVTQSPTHLIKTRGQQVTLRCSPISGHKSVSWYQQVLGQGPQFIFQYYEKEERGRGNFPDRFSARQFPNYSSELNVNALLLGDSALYLCASRTGTGVYEQYFGPGTRLTVT.

This chain uses TRBV27 with TRBJ2-7, with 8 nucleotides matching TRBD2. There are 15 residues in the CDR3. CDR1 and CDR2 (germline): MNHEY, SMNVEV (reference sequence). J lost 5 bases, V lost 5 bases, and 11 bases had no gene match. DNA of the CDR3: TGTGCCAGCAGTCCAGGACTAGCCAGCTTGCACGAGCAGTACTTC. Encoded protein: CASSPGLASLHEQYF.

This chain joins TRBV27 and TRBJ1-5; tentatively, D is TRBD1 (6 bases). This CDR3 contains 14 residues. V shed 2 bases and J shed 6 bases, with 11 bases lying between them. Germline CDR1 reads MNHEY; CDR2 reads SMNVEV (reference sequence). CDR3: CASSLIMDSQPQHF. CDR3 nucleotide sequence: TGTGCCAGCAGTTTAATCATGGACAGTCAGCCCCAGCATTTT.

By sample fraction, this clone is medium-sized. The chain carries TRBV27 and TRBJ1-5, with TRBD1 as a possible D gene (5 bases). This CDR3 has 14 residues. Germline CDR1 and CDR2: MNHEY and SMNVEV (reference sequence). Trimming removed 6 bases at V and 2 bases at J, with 11 bases between. CDR3 loop: CASRTGTGNQPQHF. The CDR3 bases are TGTGCCAGCAGAACGGGGACGGGCAATCAGCCCCAGCATTTT.

This clone was found a few times. The chain has TRBV10-1 and TRBJ1-5; 9 nucleotides align to TRBD1. V lost 8 bases to trimming and J lost 0 bases; unmatched junction nucleotides: 8. The CDR3 sequence is 16 residues long. Germline-derived CDR1 and CDR2 are WNHNN and SYGVQD (reference sequence). The CDR3: CASRGQGSYSNQPQHF. CDR3 sequence (DNA): TGCGCCAGCCGGGGACAGGGATCCTATAGCAATCAGCCCCAGCATTTT.

The rearrangement uses TRBV4-1 and TRBJ2-4; D not certain. From germline, CDR1 is MGHRA and CDR2 YSYEKL. V was clipped by 1 base and J by 1 base, with 5 bases between them. The CDR3 covers 14 residues. In DNA form, the CDR3 reads TGCGCCAGCAGCCAAGCCCTGGCCAAAAACATTCAGTACTTC. This sequence encodes CASSQALAKNIQYF.

J is TRBJ1-1 and V is TRBV2; a possible D gene is TRBD1 (5 bases). This CDR3 has 15 residues. The germline V and J ends were trimmed by 6 bases and 5 bases, with 19 bases remaining between them. Germline CDR1 and CDR2: SNHLY and FYNNEI. As DNA, the CDR3 is TGTGCCAGCAGCGATTCCGGGGGTAGTTATACTGAAGCTTTCTTT. Translated, it gives CASSDSGGSYTEAFF.

The V call is TRBV19, the J call TRBJ1-2, with D perhaps TRBD1 (6 bases). The CDR3 is 16 residues long. Trimming left V 4 bases short and J 0 bases short, with 15 bases between. Germline V gives CDR1 LNHDA, CDR2 SQIVND (reference sequence). CDR3 bases: TGTGCCAGTAGTACCCTCGGGGACATTACTAACTATGGCTACACCTTC. Residues: CASSTLGDITNYGYTF.

The chain is built from TRBV28 and TRBJ2-7, with TRBD2 identical over 8 bases. With 1 base clipped from V and 3 bases from J, the junction kept 2 bases outside the gene matches. Germline assignment: CDR1 MDHEN and CDR2 SYDVKM. The length of the CDR3 is 14 residues. The CDR3 DNA is TGTGCCAGCAGTTTATTGGCGGGAGGCTACGAGCAGTACTTC. Its protein is CASSLLAGGYEQYF.

V gene TRBV28 combines with J gene TRBJ2-1, with 7 positions matching TRBD2. Germline CDR1 MDHEN, CDR2 SYDVKM. V shed 3 bases and J 5 bases; nucleotides not matched to a gene: 10. This CDR3 contains 16 residues. DNA for the CDR3: TGTGCCAGCAGTTTGCCCTGGGCTAGCGGAAACAATGAGCAGTTCTTC. This gives the protein CASSLPWASGNNEQFF.

The chain is built from TRBV15 and TRBJ2-6; no reliable D call. V dropped 0 bases and J dropped 0 bases, with 3 bases sitting between them. Germline V lookup: CDR1 LNHNV, CDR2 YYDKDF (reference sequence). The CDR3 has 15 residues. The CDR3 region is CATSRDFSGANVLTF. The CDR3 bases are TGTGCCACCAGCAGAGATTTCTCTGGGGCCAACGTCCTGACTTTC.

A remark on this clone: A read error may account for a junction end that differs from germline. V and J are TRBV4-3 and TRBJ2-7; D unresolved. This CDR3 region has 15 residues. The germline gives CDR1 LGHNA, CDR2 YSLEER. The CDR3 loop reads CASSQEIWSGIEQYF. CDR3 DNA sequence: TGCGCCAGCAGTCAAGAGATCTGGTCTGGCATCGAGCAGTACTTC.

The chain recombines TRBV7-2 with TRBJ2-7; the D gene is possibly TRBD2 (6 bases). With 3 bases removed from V and 4 bases from J, the gap between germline ends came to 10 bases. The CDR3 has 13 residues. Germline CDR1 reads SGHTA; CDR2 reads FQGNSA. In DNA, the CDR3 is TGTGCCAGCAGCTTGAGTCGGGGGTACGAGCAGTACTTC. Amino acids: CASSLSRGYEQYF.

The V call is TRBV6-1, the J call TRBJ2-5; D might be TRBD1 or TRBD2, each matching 9 bases. V lost 1 base and J lost 3, with 18 bases in between. The germline gives CDR1 MNHNS, CDR2 SASEGT. This CDR3 spans 17 amino acids. The CDR3 coding sequence is TGTGCCAGCAGTGAAGTCGCGGGGGGGACAGGGAAAGAGACCCAGTACTTC. Translating gives CASSEVAGGTGKETQYF.

This chain connects TRBV6-1 to TRBJ2-1; no clear D gene. Looked up from germline, CDR1 is MNHNS and CDR2 is SASEGT. The CDR3 is made up of 15 amino acids. V was shortened by 2 bases and J by 0 bases, with 8 bases between the two germline ends. The CDR3: CASSEKTGSYNEQFF. The CDR3 DNA sequence: TGTGCCAGCAGTGAAAAGACGGGCTCCTACAATGAGCAGTTCTTC.

V usage is TRBV29-1 and J usage is TRBJ2-3, with 9 bases fitting TRBD1. The CDR3 is made up of 16 amino acids. Germline V gene sequence: CDR1 SQVTM, CDR2 ANQGSEA. The V gene end was trimmed by 1 base and the J gene end by 3 bases; junction bases not matched to a gene: 8. CDR3 bases: TGCAGCGTTGAAGGGACAGGGGAAATGGTTACAGATACGCAGTATTTT. This sequence encodes CSVEGTGEMVTDTQYF.

This chain connects TRBV9 to TRBJ2-5; 9 positions match TRBD1. J lost 5 bases, V lost 2 bases, and 10 bases had no gene match. The germline gives CDR1 SGDLS, CDR2 YYNGEE. CDR3 length: 16 residues. CDR3 amino acids: CASSVGGTGFYETQYF. For the CDR3, the DNA is TGTGCCAGCAGCGTGGGGGGGACAGGGTTTTACGAGACCCAGTACTTC.

The rearrangement links TRBV11-2 to TRBJ2-7; no definite D call. From germline, CDR1 is SGHAT and CDR2 FQNNGV. Trimming removed 3 bases at V and 2 bases at J, with 11 bases between. This CDR3 comprises 14 residues. The CDR3 DNA reads TGTGCCAGCAGCTTCCCGACTTACCCCTACGAGCAGTACTTC. Its protein product is CASSFPTYPYEQYF.

The V call is TRBV6-6, the J call TRBJ2-1, with D perhaps TRBD1 or TRBD2 (5 bases each). Germline-derived CDR1 and CDR2 are MNHNY and SVGAGI (reference sequence). V lost 6 bases, J lost 12 bases, and 18 bases lay in between. This CDR3 spans 13 amino acids. The CDR3 nucleotides read TGTGCCAGCAGCCTTTCGCTGGCTGGGGGGCAGTTCTTC. It specifies CASSLSLAGGQFF.

The CDR3 region is CASSLAGGELNEKLFF. The CDR3 coding sequence is TGCGCCAGCAGCTTGGCCGGAGGGGAACTGAATGAAAAACTGTTTTTT. The rearrangement links TRBV5-1 to TRBJ1-4, with D perhaps TRBD1 (5 bases). The CDR3 runs 16 residues. In germline, CDR1 is SGHRS, CDR2 YFSETQ. The V end lost 0 bases, the J end lost 5 bases, and 14 bases lay between the germline ends.

V is TRBV5-1 and J is TRBJ1-1; D uncertain. CDR1 is SGHRS, CDR2 YFSETQ, per germline. This CDR3 has 14 amino acids. V was shortened by 0 bases and J by 2 bases, with 8 bases between the two germline ends. CDR3 in DNA: TGCGCCAGCAGCTTGGGGACCGAAAACACTGAAGCTTTCTTT. This translates into CASSLGTENTEAFF.

To note about this clone: The sample holds other DNA sequences that translate to the same CDR3. The V gene is TRBV27, the J gene TRBJ2-7, with 7 bases identical to TRBD2. Per germline, CDR1 MNHEY and CDR2 SMNVEV (reference sequence). After removal of 0 bases from V and 1 base from J, the junction contained 6 bases not matched to a gene. The CDR3 sequence is 16 residues long. The CDR3 loop reads CASSLSTSGNSYEQYF. In DNA, the CDR3 is TGTGCCAGCAGTTTATCGACCAGCGGGAATTCCTACGAGCAGTACTTC.

V usage is TRBV5-6 and J usage is TRBJ2-7; TRBD1 aligns across 7 bases. Per the germline V gene, CDR1 is SGHDT and CDR2 is YYEEEE. Trimming at V came to 0 bases and at J to 2 bases, leaving 2 bases not matched to a gene. The CDR3 extends over 14 amino acids. CDR3 region: CASSLVGTAYEQYF. The CDR3, as DNA: TGTGCCAGCAGCTTGGTAGGGACAGCCTACGAGCAGTACTTC.